These 21 T cell receptor beta chains share one sample of origin, sequenced in a study of T cell clones after liver transplantation (dated by TCRdb to 2018 to 2020). Libraries were built with the immunoSEQ multiplex PCR assay. Drawn from immuneACCESS, this table holds only the in-frame rearrangements with V and J called that TCRdb kept. Clones are partly lost; checked studies trace under half to an unresolved V gene and leave the rest unexplained. This sample lists about 120,000 clones; 75% to 95% were detected once. The ten most abundant clones make up approximately 0.88% of the sample. Sequencing used CD4+ T cells from blood, obtained 12 months after liver transplant. These receptors came from a human patient who received a liver transplant. After a transplant, some T cells may be the graft donor's own cells.

The V call is TRBV2, the J call TRBJ2-2; unclear D gene. From germline, CDR1 is SNHLY and CDR2 FYNNEI. The length of the CDR3 is 13 residues. V was trimmed by 3 bases and J by 4 bases, leaving 6 bases between them. CDR3 sequence reads: CASSEVVTGELFF. As DNA, the CDR3 is TGTGCCAGCAGTGAGGTGGTCACCGGGGAGCTGTTTTTT.

The table lists this clone with a few counts. CDR3 bases: TGTGCCAGCAGCAAGCGGACAGGGGGTGGGCCCTACGAGCAGTACTTC. Amino acid sequence: CASSKRTGGGPYEQYF. V usage is TRBV11-2 and J usage is TRBJ2-7, with TRBD1 matching over 10 bases. J was trimmed by 2 bases and V by 5 bases; bases with no gene match: 9. Germline CDR1 is SGHAT and CDR2 is FQNNGV. The CDR3 consists of 16 residues.

The rearrangement links TRBV2 to TRBJ2-1, with 8 bases that match TRBD2. CDR1 is SNHLY, CDR2 FYNNEI, per germline. V lost 6 bases and J lost 9; bases outside the gene matches: 7. This CDR3 has 13 residues. This CDR3 reads CASSLGLASEQFF. CDR3 DNA: TGTGCCAGCAGCCTCGGACTAGCAAGTGAGCAGTTCTTC.

The chain employs TRBV6-5 and TRBJ2-1; possibly TRBD2 for D (7 bases). From germline, CDR1 is MNHEY and CDR2 SVGAGI. This CDR3 is 15 amino acids long. V was cut by 6 bases and J by 5 bases, with 17 bases left in between. CDR3 region: CASSPTGGAHNEQFF. CDR3 in DNA: TGTGCCAGCAGCCCAACGGGGGGCGCCCACAATGAGCAGTTCTTC.

J is TRBJ2-6 and V is TRBV11-2; the D gene could be TRBD1 or TRBD2 (5 bases each). V was shortened by 5 bases and J by 1 base, with 18 bases between the two germline ends. CDR1 is SGHAT and CDR2 is FQNNGV in the germline V gene. CDR3 length: 18 amino acids. The chain's CDR3 is CASSPGQGPRSGANVLTF. The CDR3 DNA reads as TGTGCCAGCAGCCCCGGGCAGGGACCCCGTTCTGGGGCCAACGTCCTGACTTTC.

This sequence joins TRBV4-1 and TRBJ2-1; D unresolved. Per the germline V gene, CDR1 is MGHRA and CDR2 is YSYEKL. The V and J ends lost 0 bases and 15 bases respectively, with 18 bases between them. The CDR3 extends over 14 amino acids. The CDR3, as DNA: TGCGCCAGCAGCCAAGACCCGTTGGGCCCAATTTGGTTCTTC. Its protein is CASSQDPLGPIWFF.

J is TRBJ2-2 and V is TRBV28; 8 positions agree with TRBD1. Germline lookup yields CDR1 MDHEN and CDR2 SYDVKM. V shed 2 bases and J 1 base; nucleotides not matched to a gene: 6. The CDR3 spans 17 residues. CDR3 sequence (DNA): TGTGCCAGCAGTTTACTAGGACAGGGATGGAACACCGGGGAGCTGTTTTTT. This gives the protein CASSLLGQGWNTGELFF.

This clone showed up just once. V is TRBV5-1 and J is TRBJ2-5; TRBD1 or TRBD2 may be the D gene (5 bases each). CDR1 is SGHRS, CDR2 YFSETQ, per germline. The V end was cut by 0 bases, the J end by 5 bases, with 14 bases between. CDR3 length equals 15 residues. The CDR3, as DNA: TGCGCCAGCAGCTTGGTTGGGGGATTAGGCGAGACCCAGTACTTC. It yields the protein CASSLVGGLGETQYF.

V gene TRBV18 combines with J gene TRBJ2-3; weak D call: TRBD2 (5 bases). Germline CDR1 and CDR2: KGHSH and LQKENI. This CDR3 has 16 amino acids. Deletions cut 3 bases from V and 4 bases from J, with 17 bases between. The DNA for the CDR3 is TGTGCCAGCTCACCCCGGACGGGGTCGTTAGCAGATACGCAGTATTTT. Its protein product is CASSPRTGSLADTQYF.

This rearrangement joins TRBV19 to TRBJ2-7, with 9 positions matching TRBD1. Germline V gene data show CDR1 as LNHDA and CDR2 as SQIVND (reference sequence). V was clipped by 3 bases and J by 3 bases; unmatched bases: 3. CDR3 length: 14 amino acids. This CDR3 is CASSITTGGYEQYF. For the CDR3, the DNA is TGTGCCAGTAGTATTACGACAGGGGGCTACGAGCAGTACTTC.

V gene TRBV27 combines with J gene TRBJ2-6; 7 bases are shared with TRBD1. With 0 bases clipped from V and 3 bases from J, the junction kept 2 bases outside the gene matches. This CDR3 is built from 16 residues. Germline assignment: CDR1 MNHEY and CDR2 SMNVEV (reference sequence). The CDR3: CASSLSGTVGANVLTF. Written as DNA, the CDR3 is TGTGCCAGCAGTTTATCTGGGACAGTTGGGGCCAACGTCCTGACTTTC.

The rearrangement uses TRBV6-5 and TRBJ1-2; 9 bases agree with TRBD1. V dropped 4 bases and J dropped 2; count of bases not matched to a gene: 2. The CDR3 spans 14 residues. CDR1 is MNHEY and CDR2 is SVGAGI in the germline V gene. This CDR3 is CASSFTGGNYGYTF. The DNA of the CDR3 is TGTGCCAGCAGTTTTACAGGGGGCAACTATGGCTACACCTTC.

This chain connects TRBV5-6 to TRBJ2-2; D may be TRBD1 or TRBD2 (5 bases each). V was pared by 4 bases and J by 5 bases, with 21 bases between. The CDR3 extends over 17 amino acids. Germline V lookup: CDR1 SGHDT, CDR2 YYEEEE. The chain's CDR3 is CASSLSRDAASTGELFF. In DNA, the CDR3 is TGTGCCAGCAGCCTCTCACGGGACGCAGCGTCGACCGGGGAGCTGTTTTTT.

This chain links TRBV7-3 with TRBJ2-1, with 8 positions matching TRBD2. V shed 3 bases and J 6 bases; nucleotides not matched to a gene: 4. Per germline, CDR1 SGHTA and CDR2 FQGTGA. This CDR3 is built from 14 residues. CDR3 nucleotide sequence: TGTGCCAGCAGCTTGAGCGGGAGCCTCAATGAGCAGTTCTTC. As protein: CASSLSGSLNEQFF.

This chain uses TRBV28 with TRBJ2-7, with unresolved D. V was trimmed by 1 base and J by 3 bases, leaving 4 bases between them. The CDR3 runs to 12 residues. Germline V gene data show CDR1 as MDHEN and CDR2 as SYDVKM. The CDR3 sequence: CASSLLDYEQYF. The CDR3 bases are TGTGCCAGCAGTTTATTAGACTACGAGCAGTACTTC.

This rearrangement joins TRBV7-3 to TRBJ2-1; TRBD1 matches 7 bases. Germline CDR1 and CDR2: SGHTA and FQGTGA. The V segment lost 5 bases and the J segment 1 base; nucleotides outside the gene matches: 5. This CDR3 is 15 amino acids long. CDR3 DNA: TGTGCCAGCAGCCAACCACAGGGGTCCTACAATGAGCAGTTCTTC. This sequence encodes CASSQPQGSYNEQFF. Looking up the rest from reference TRBV7-3 and TRBJ2-1 gives the full variable domain: GAGVSQTPSNKVTEKGKYVELRCDPISGHTALYWYRQSLGQGPEFLIYFQGTGAADDSGLPNDRFFAVRPEGSVSTLKIQRTERGDSAVYLCASSQPQGSYNEQFFGPGTRLTVL.

This chain links TRBV4-3 with TRBJ2-1; D is unresolved. CDR3 length: 12 residues. The V and J ends lost 0 bases and 8 bases respectively, with 5 bases between them. Per the germline V gene, CDR1 is LGHNA and CDR2 is YSLEER. CDR3 sequence (DNA): TGCGCCAGCAGCCAAGAAGCGCATGAGCAGTTCTTC. It is translated as CASSQEAHEQFF.

This clone was counted once. The chain uses TRBV18 and TRBJ2-3; D not certain. Trimming pared 2 bases from V and 6 bases from J, leaving 6 bases between. Germline V gene sequence: CDR1 KGHSH, CDR2 LQKENI. The CDR3 covers 12 residues. DNA for the CDR3: TGTGCCAGCTCACCAGTGCTTGATACGCAGTATTTT. As protein: CASSPVLDTQYF.

The gene calls are TRBV30 and TRBJ1-2; 7 positions agree with TRBD1. J lost 0 bases, V lost 0 bases, and 4 bases had no gene match. The CDR3 has 15 amino acids. CDR1 and CDR2 (germline): GTSNPN, SVGIG (reference sequence). CDR3 loop: CAWSVSGTANYGYTF. The CDR3 DNA reads as TGTGCCTGGAGTGTATCGGGGACAGCTAACTATGGCTACACCTTC.

This clone was seen only a few times. This chain connects TRBV7-2 to TRBJ2-7, with D perhaps matching TRBD2 (5 bases). Germline CDR1 is SGHTA and CDR2 is FQGNSA. The CDR3 is made up of 14 amino acids. V lost 5 bases, J lost 3 bases, and 14 bases lay in between. CDR3 sequence (DNA): TGTGCCAGCAGCCATGACTATCCTTACTACGAGCAGTACTTC. It is translated as CASSHDYPYYEQYF.

The chain employs TRBV11-3 and TRBJ1-1; D remains ambiguous. CDR1 and CDR2 from the germline V gene are SGHNT and YENEEA. CDR3 length: 14 amino acids. The V and J ends lost 3 bases and 2 bases respectively, with 10 bases between them. CDR3 region: CASSFSQLNTEAFF. In DNA, the CDR3 is TGTGCCAGCAGCTTCTCTCAGTTAAACACTGAAGCTTTCTTT.